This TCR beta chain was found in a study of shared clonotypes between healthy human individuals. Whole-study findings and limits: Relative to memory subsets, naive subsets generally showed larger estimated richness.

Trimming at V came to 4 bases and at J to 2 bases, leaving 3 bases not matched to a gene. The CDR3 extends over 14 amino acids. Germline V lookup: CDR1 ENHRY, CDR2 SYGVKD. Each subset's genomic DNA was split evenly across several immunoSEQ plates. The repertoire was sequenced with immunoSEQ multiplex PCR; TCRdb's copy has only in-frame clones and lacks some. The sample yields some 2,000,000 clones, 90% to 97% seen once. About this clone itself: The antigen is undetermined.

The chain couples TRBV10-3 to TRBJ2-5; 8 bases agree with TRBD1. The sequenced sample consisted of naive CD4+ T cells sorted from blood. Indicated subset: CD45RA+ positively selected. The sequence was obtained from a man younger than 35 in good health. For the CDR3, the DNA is TGTGCCATCAGTGCGGGGACAGGTCAAGAGACCCAGTACTTC. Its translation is CAISAGTGQETQYF.